This T cell receptor beta chain was sequenced during a study of molecular identifiers for immune sequencing clone quantification. Naive CD8 T cells underwent sorting with the CD8+CD4-CCR7+CD45RA+ definition. Bulk TCR libraries used previously described methods and listed TCR primers. TCRdb reanalysed the PCR reads using MiXCR and keeps one entry per CDR3 protein. The sample carries some 11,000 distinct CDR3 sequences, 15% to 20% recorded once. Broader study findings: The study found clones above 20 RNA copies held over 97% of effector molecules and under 1% in naive cells.

CDR1 and CDR2 (germline): MDHEN, SYDVKM. CDR3 length: 14 amino acids. In regard to this clonotype: No antigen is known for it. An end of the junction does not agree with germline; a read error may underlie this.

This clonotype originated in a human donor in good health. Some libraries in this study had Jurkat cell RNA spiked in. Source material: naive CD8+ T cells from blood, with Jurkat cell RNA spiked in. The subset here: FACS-sorted CD8+CD4-CCR7+CD45RA+ naive T cells. The genes are TRBV28 and TRBJ2-1; 7 bases line up with TRBD1. CDR3 sequence: CAIEDRTDVYEQLF. CDR3 coding DNA: TGTGCCATCGAGGACAGGACCGATGTATATGAGCAGCTCTTC.